This T cell receptor beta chain was recorded in a study of shared clonotypes between healthy human individuals. The CDR3 runs 17 residues. V lost 0 bases and J 3 bases, leaving 15 bases between the germline ends. The germline V gene encodes CDR1 SEHNR and CDR2 FQNEAQ (reference sequence). The table came from immunoSEQ multiplex PCR; TCRdb's copy has only in-frame clones and leaves some out. The sample has about 1.1 million clones, around 82% seen once. The sequence came from a man younger than 35 in good health. Some clones in this sample may be carry-over from other donors' samples. This chain connects TRBV7-9 to TRBJ2-4; the D gene is possibly TRBD1 (6 bases). Sequenced sample: memory CD4+ T cells from PBMCs. The subset was: CD45RA-negative fraction. CDR3 nucleotides: TGTGCCAGCAGCTTAGCAGGGGGTTCACCCCACAAAAACATTCAGTACTTC. Its translation is CASSLAGGSPHKNIQYF.